This T cell receptor beta chain derives from a study of blood T cell repertoires in COVID-19. Measured with immunoSEQ multiplex PCR; TCRdb has only the in-frame clones, and not every one. The sample lists some 120,000 clones; 77% were seen once. V was clipped by 2 bases and J by 1 base; unmatched bases: 3. This CDR3 comprises 17 residues. CDR1 is MDHEN and CDR2 is SYDVKM in the germline V gene. The specimen sequenced was peripheral blood. This receptor was obtained from a human donor in a cohort sampled during active COVID-19. The V and J genes are TRBV28 and TRBJ2-2, with 11 bases that match TRBD2. CDR3 amino acids: CASSLVLAGGNTGELFF. The CDR3, as DNA: TGTGCCAGCAGTTTAGTCCTAGCGGGGGGGAACACCGGGGAGCTGTTTTTT.